This TCR beta chain was found in a study of cytomegalovirus exposure and HLA in healthy donors. Use of 60 Vbeta and 13 Jbeta primers characterized the PCR. This table comes from immunoSEQ multiplex PCR, and its TCRdb copy is limited to in-frame clones, with some not included. Counted here are more than 100,000 clones, 65% to 80% occurring once; the ten biggest clones make up 10%. Material: PBMCs. The TCR originated in a woman aged 18-35 years in good health and CMV-seropositive.

CDR3 coding DNA: TGTGCCAGCAGCGGAGGGGAATCGGGAAAACGTGCGTACGAGCAGTACTTC. Its translation is CASSGGESGKRAYEQYF. The rearrangement joins TRBV21-1 to TRBJ2-7; the D call in the table, TRBD2, was not verified against the DNA. TRBV21-1 represents a pseudogene. This CDR3 comprises 17 residues.